Below, 17 T cell receptor beta chains from the same sample are listed, as sequenced in a study of cytomegalovirus exposure and HLA in healthy donors. Clones were read by immunoSEQ multiplex PCR, and TCRdb kept only the in-frame ones, dropping some. Of approximately 99,000 clones listed, roughly 95% are singletons. The specimen was PBMCs. These receptors were obtained from a woman aged 18-30 years in good health and CMV-seronegative.

This chain joins TRBV28 and TRBJ2-7; TRBD1 matches at 7 bases. V gave up 3 bases and J gave up 6 bases; unmatched junction bases: 5. CDR1 and CDR2 (germline): MDHEN, SYDVKM. The CDR3 extends over 13 amino acids. This CDR3 is CASSLGTVPEQYF. The CDR3 nucleotides are TGTGCCAGCAGTTTGGGGACAGTCCCCGAGCAGTACTTC.

V gene TRBV7-3 combines with J gene TRBJ2-3; 8 nucleotides align to TRBD2. Germline values: CDR1 SGHTA, CDR2 FQGTGA. There are 15 residues in the CDR3. The V gene end was trimmed by 6 bases and the J gene end by 2 bases; junction bases not matched to a gene: 7. CDR3 loop: CASSERGGLTDTQYF. The CDR3 nucleotides are TGTGCCAGCAGTGAACGGGGGGGACTCACAGATACGCAGTATTTT.

This clone came up once. V is TRBV28 and J is TRBJ1-1; maybe TRBD1 (6 bases). Between the trimmed V and J ends, which lost 4 bases and 11 bases, there was a span of 17 bases. This CDR3 contains 13 residues. Germline V gene data show CDR1 as MDHEN and CDR2 as SYDVKM. CDR3 nucleotide sequence: TGTGCCAGCAGTTCAACAGGGTTGGGGTGGGCTTTCTTT. It is translated as CASSSTGLGWAFF.

This chain links TRBV28 with TRBJ2-1, with D hard to call. The V and J ends lost 6 bases and 4 bases respectively, with 13 bases between them. CDR1 and CDR2 (germline): MDHEN, SYDVKM. The CDR3 loop spans 14 amino acids. The CDR3 sequence is CASSVRVRYNEQFF. The CDR3 nucleotides are TGTGCCAGCAGCGTACGGGTTCGGTACAATGAGCAGTTCTTC.

V and J are TRBV5-4 and TRBJ2-2; 14 nucleotides line up with TRBD2. Germline trimming cut 4 bases from V and 0 bases from J; bases unmatched to any gene: 5. CDR1 is SGHNT, CDR2 YYREEE, per germline (reference sequence). This CDR3 region has 18 residues. The CDR3 DNA is TGTGCCAGCAGCCAAGGACTAGCGGGGGGATCGAACACCGGGGAGCTGTTTTTT. Translation gives CASSQGLAGGSNTGELFF.

This clone was seen just once. The chain links TRBV7-2 to TRBJ2-1; 7 nucleotides agree with TRBD2. Germline V gene data show CDR1 as SGHTA and CDR2 as FQGNSA. The CDR3 is 16 residues long. Trimming took 5 bases from V and 0 from J; bases not matched to a gene: 7. CDR3: CASSKSSGSSYNEQFF. The CDR3 DNA reads TGTGCCAGCAGCAAATCTAGCGGAAGCTCCTACAATGAGCAGTTCTTC. Full variable domain (rest looked up from reference TRBV7-2 and TRBJ2-1): GAGVSQSPSNKVTEKGKDVELRCDPISGHTALYWYRQSLGQGLEFLIYFQGNSAPDKSGLPSDRFSAERTGGSVSTLTIQRTQQEDSAVYLCASSKSSGSSYNEQFFGPGTRLTVL.

This chain uses TRBV29-1 with TRBJ2-2; 7 nucleotides agree with TRBD1. The junction had 3 bases not matched to a gene; V was cut back by 7 bases and J by 1 base. Looked up from germline, CDR1 is SQVTM and CDR2 is ANQGSEA. The CDR3 totals 13 residues. This CDR3 is CSAGTVNTGELFF. CDR3 bases: TGCAGCGCCGGGACAGTGAACACCGGGGAGCTGTTTTTT.

The rearrangement joins TRBV20-1 to TRBJ2-7; D might be TRBD2 (5 bases). Germline values: CDR1 DFQATT, CDR2 SNEGSKA (reference sequence). CDR3 length: 11 residues. Between the trimmed V and J ends, which lost 6 bases and 6 bases, there was a span of 12 bases. The CDR3 is CSAPEVSEQYF. CDR3 nucleotides: TGCAGTGCCCCGGAGGTCTCCGAGCAGTACTTC.

This clone was picked up one time. The V gene is TRBV9, the J gene TRBJ1-5, with 8 bases matching TRBD1. The CDR3 runs to 14 residues. Trimming removed 4 bases from V and 7 bases from J; junction bases left unmatched: 7. In germline, CDR1 is SGDLS, CDR2 YYNGEE. CDR3 loop: CASSPGGADQPQHF. CDR3 bases: TGTGCCAGCAGCCCAGGGGGCGCGGACCAGCCCCAGCATTTT.

This chain uses TRBV6-1 with TRBJ1-1; no clear D. The CDR3 runs 14 residues. With 7 bases removed from V and 2 bases from J, the gap between germline ends came to 14 bases. Germline V gene data show CDR1 as MNHNS and CDR2 as SASEGT. CDR3 loop: CASKQQAFNTEAFF. The CDR3 bases are TGTGCCAGCAAACAGCAGGCCTTCAACACTGAAGCTTTCTTT.

CDR3 protein: CAWRGGSQRTISYEQYF. As DNA, the CDR3 is TGTGCCTGGAGGGGGGGGAGTCAGAGGACGATCTCCTACGAGCAGTACTTC. This chain uses TRBV30 with TRBJ2-7, with 7 bases aligning to TRBD2. The CDR3 runs 17 residues. Germline V gene data show CDR1 as GTSNPN and CDR2 as SVGIG (reference sequence). After removal of 3 bases from V and 0 bases from J, the junction contained 14 bases not matched to a gene.

This chain uses TRBV6-5 with TRBJ1-3; 7 bases agree with TRBD1. V gave up 6 bases and J gave up 3 bases; unmatched junction bases: 8. The CDR3 is 15 residues long. Germline V gene sequence: CDR1 MNHEY, CDR2 SVGAGI. The CDR3 spells CASRAYRGSGNTIYF. As DNA, the CDR3 is TGTGCCAGCAGGGCATACAGGGGAAGTGGAAACACCATATATTTT.

This clone showed up just once. The CDR3 nucleotides read TGTGCCAGCAGCTACCCACCGGGACAGGGAGCCTACGAGCAGTACTTC. This sequence encodes CASSYPPGQGAYEQYF. The chain combines TRBV7-2 with TRBJ2-7; 9 positions agree with TRBD1. Germline V gene data show CDR1 as SGHTA and CDR2 as FQGNSA. V lost 4 bases to trimming and J lost 2 bases; unmatched junction nucleotides: 9. The CDR3 sequence is 16 residues long.

This sequence joins TRBV29-1 and TRBJ1-2; possible D gene TRBD1, 5 bases. This CDR3 has 12 residues. In germline, CDR1 is SQVTM, CDR2 ANQGSEA. V was cut by 1 base and J by 6 bases, with 9 bases left in between. The DNA for the CDR3 is TGCAGCGTTGAAGTAGGGGTTGATGGCTACACCTTC. Translation gives CSVEVGVDGYTF.

This clone came up a few times. The chain combines TRBV25-1 with TRBJ1-6; no firm D call. V gave up 7 bases and J gave up 2 bases, with 3 bases separating them. Germline V gene lookup returns CDR1 MGHDK and CDR2 SYGVNS. The CDR3 spans 12 residues. The CDR3 reads CASNTYNSPLHF. The CDR3 region has the DNA TGTGCCAGCAACACCTATAATTCACCCCTCCACTTT.

This chain uses TRBV5-1 with TRBJ2-7; 8 bases fit TRBD1. V lost 5 bases to trimming and J lost 0 bases; unmatched junction nucleotides: 4. CDR1 SGHRS and CDR2 YFSETQ come from the germline V gene. This CDR3 is 14 amino acids long. Here the CDR3 reads CASSNGQGSYEQYF. The CDR3 region has the DNA TGCGCCAGCAGTAACGGACAGGGCTCCTACGAGCAGTACTTC.

V and J are TRBV29-1 and TRBJ2-3, with 8 nucleotides matching TRBD2. CDR1 SQVTM and CDR2 ANQGSEA come from the germline V gene. CDR3 length: 14 residues. J was trimmed by 1 base and V by 3 bases; bases with no gene match: 3. CDR3 DNA: TGCAGCGTTGATAGGCGGGGGGGCACAGATACGCAGTATTTT. Translated, it gives CSVDRRGGTDTQYF.